The TCR beta chain described here comes from a study of blood T cell repertoires in COVID-19. Looking at the study overall: The study drew acute and convalescent COVID-19 samples from the United States, Italy and Spain.

CDR1 is GTSNPN, CDR2 SVGIG, per germline (reference sequence). CDR3 length: 12 residues. Trimming stripped 7 bases from V and 1 base from J, with 10 bases between. Per the original data handling: Reference gene primer amplification gave nucleated cell count estimates. Repertoires were generated with immunoSEQ multiplex PCR, while TCRdb's copy carries only in-frame clones and drops some. That table supplies the V and J calls and clone size; D and trimming were determined from the DNA. The repertoire holds 150,000 or so clones, with roughly 90% as singletons. Participants, about 18 to 90 years old, spanned fewer than 30 US areas. Cohort 3 recovered donors had two negative PCRs, clearance, or symptom resolution.

This TCR derives from a woman in her forties or fifties who had recovered from COVID-19. The sample comprised PBMCs or T cells enriched from blood (not recorded which). V and J are TRBV30 and TRBJ1-1; no reliable D call. The CDR3 reads CASRWRNTEAFF. The DNA for the CDR3 is TGTGCCTCCAGGTGGCGGAACACTGAAGCTTTCTTT.